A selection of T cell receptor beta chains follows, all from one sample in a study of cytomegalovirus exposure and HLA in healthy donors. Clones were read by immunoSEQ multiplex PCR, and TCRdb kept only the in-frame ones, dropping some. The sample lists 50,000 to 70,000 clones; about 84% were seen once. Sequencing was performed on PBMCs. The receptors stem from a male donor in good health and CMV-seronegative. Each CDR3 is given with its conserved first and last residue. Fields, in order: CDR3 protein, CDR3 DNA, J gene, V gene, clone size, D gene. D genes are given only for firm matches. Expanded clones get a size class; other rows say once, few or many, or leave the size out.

CASGTGRGQPQHF | TGTGCTAGTGGTACAGGGCGAGGTCAGCCCCAGCATTTT | TRBJ1-5 | TRBV12-5 | NA | NA
CASSFSGRGDNQPQHF | TGTGCCAGCAGCTTCTCCGGCAGGGGGGACAATCAGCCCCAGCATTTT | TRBJ1-5 | TRBV7-2 | NA | TRBD1
CASSPLSGGSQPQHF | TGTGCCAGCTCACCACTTTCAGGGGGGAGTCAGCCCCAGCATTTT | TRBJ1-5 | TRBV18 | NA | TRBD1
CAISDPGQPQHF | TGTGCCATCAGTGACCCGGGTCAGCCCCAGCATTTT | TRBJ1-5 | TRBV10-3 | NA | NA
CASSPSLGEVKKFYGYTF | TGTGCCAGCAGCCCAAGCTTGGGCGAAGTGAAGAAATTTTATGGCTACACCTTC | TRBJ1-2 | TRBV14 | NA | NA
CASSLVDYVIGELFF | TGTGCCAGCAGCTTAGTGGACTACGTTATCGGGGAGCTGTTTTTT | TRBJ2-2 | TRBV7-2 | NA | NA
CAIRGTGTYNSPLHF | TGTGCCATCAGGGGGACAGGGACCTATAATTCACCCCTCCACTTT | TRBJ1-6 | TRBV10-3 | NA | TRBD1
CASSIGTNYGYTF | TGCGCCAGCAGCATCGGGACTAACTATGGCTACACCTTC | TRBJ1-2 | TRBV5-1 | once | NA
CASSLLGSQYEQYF | TGTGCCAGCAGCTTACTAGGCAGTCAGTACGAGCAGTACTTC | TRBJ2-7 | TRBV7-2 | NA | NA
CASSPGQGSGNIQYF | TGTGCCAGCAGCCCCGGACAGGGGTCAGGAAACATTCAGTACTTC | TRBJ2-4 | TRBV7-2 | NA | TRBD1
CASSSGGHNEKLFF | TGTGCCAGCAGCTCAGGGGGCCACAATGAAAAACTGTTTTTT | TRBJ1-4 | TRBV6-5 | few | TRBD1
CASSRDRTYEQYF | TGCGCCAGCAGCAGGGACAGGACCTACGAGCAGTACTTC | TRBJ2-7 | TRBV5-1 | NA | TRBD1
CASSQSKSSGGNQPQHF | TGCGCCAGCAGCCAGAGTAAAAGTAGCGGTGGCAATCAGCCCCAGCATTTT | TRBJ1-5 | TRBV4-1 | NA | NA
CASSPGGLLYFHEQFF | TGTGCCAGCAGCCCCGGAGGTCTCCTTTATTTTCATGAGCAGTTCTTC | TRBJ2-1 | TRBV7-2 | NA | NA
CASRHGQGTEAFF | TGTGCCAGCAGACATGGACAGGGCACTGAAGCTTTCTTT | TRBJ1-1 | TRBV25-1 | once | TRBD1
CSVATIQGAHETQYF | TGCAGCGTAGCGACGATACAGGGGGCTCACGAGACCCAGTACTTC | TRBJ2-5 | TRBV29-1 | few | TRBD1
CASSLDQTGELFF | TGCGCCAGCAGCTTGGATCAGACCGGGGAGCTGTTTTTT | TRBJ2-2 | TRBV5-1 | NA | NA
CASSEVDRGNSPLHF | TGTGCCAGCAGTGAAGTGGACAGGGGTAATTCACCCCTCCACTTT | TRBJ1-6 | TRBV6-1 | NA | TRBD1
CSGQPKRGGRDEQFF | TGCAGCGGCCAGCCCAAGCGGGGGGGCCGCGATGAGCAGTTCTTC | TRBJ2-1 | TRBV29-1 | NA | TRBD2
CASSYPMEGTEAFF | TGTGCCAGCAGCTACCCGATGGAGGGGACTGAAGCTTTCTTT | TRBJ1-1 | TRBV5-4 | few | NA
CASSQGSGNYEQYF | TGCGCCAGCAGCCAAGGATCAGGGAACTACGAGCAGTACTTC | TRBJ2-7 | TRBV4-3 | NA | NA
CASSRGGEEQFF | TGTGCCAGCAGCCGGGGGGGCGAAGAGCAGTTCTTC | TRBJ2-1 | TRBV7-9 | few | TRBD2
CASSFGGNIQYF | TGTGCCAGCTCATTTGGAGGAAACATTCAGTACTTC | TRBJ2-4 | TRBV18 | NA | NA
CASSREGQMNYGYTF | TGTGCCAGCAGTCGAGAGGGACAGATGAACTATGGCTACACCTTC | TRBJ1-2 | TRBV6-5 | NA | TRBD1
CASSLRAHEQYF | TGTGCCAGCAGCTTGAGGGCCCACGAGCAGTACTTC | TRBJ2-7 | TRBV7-9 | NA | NA
CASSPTGAYGYTF | TGTGCCAGTAGTCCCACGGGTGCCTATGGCTACACCTTC | TRBJ1-2 | TRBV19 | once | NA
CASSLAGGVNTEAFF | TGTGCCAGCAGCTTGGCCGGCGGTGTTAACACTGAAGCTTTCTTT | TRBJ1-1 | TRBV5-8 | few | NA
CASGFGGDSNQPQHF | TGTGCCAGCGGCTTTGGAGGGGATAGCAATCAGCCCCAGCATTTT | TRBJ1-5 | TRBV5-4 | NA | NA
CASSFRSSGGANEQFF | TGTGCCAGCAGCTTCCGATCTAGCGGGGGGGCAAATGAGCAGTTCTTC | TRBJ2-1 | TRBV9 | NA | TRBD2
CASSFGQGGYTF | TGTGCCAGTAGCTTCGGACAGGGTGGCTACACCTTC | TRBJ1-2 | TRBV19 | few | TRBD1
CASSRFRDRGDGYTF | TGTGCCAGCAGCCGCTTCCGGGACAGGGGAGATGGCTACACCTTC | TRBJ1-2 | TRBV5-8 | NA | TRBD1
CSASGSYEQYF | TGCAGTGCTTCAGGCTCCTACGAGCAGTACTTC | TRBJ2-7 | TRBV20-1 | NA | NA
CASSVGFVADTEAFF | TGTGCCAGCAGCGTAGGATTTGTGGCAGACACTGAAGCTTTCTTT | TRBJ1-1 | TRBV9 | once | NA
CASRQGTYNEQFF | TGTGCCAGCAGGCAAGGGACATACAATGAGCAGTTCTTC | TRBJ2-1 | TRBV2 | few | NA
CASSLGGTATNEKLFF | TGTGCCAGCAGCTTAGGAGGGACTGCAACTAATGAAAAACTGTTTTTT | TRBJ1-4 | TRBV7-2 | NA | NA
CASSQLRGASEAFF | TGTGCCAGCAGCCAACTCCGGGGGGCGTCTGAAGCTTTCTTT | TRBJ1-1 | TRBV11-2 | NA | NA
CASSPGGPGQGNSPLHF | TGTGCCAGCTCACCGGGGGGACCGGGACAGGGAAATTCACCCCTCCACTTT | TRBJ1-6 | TRBV18 | NA | TRBD1
CASSGSGGIEQFF | TGTGCCAGCTCGGGTAGCGGGGGTATTGAGCAGTTCTTC | TRBJ2-1 | TRBV18 | NA | TRBD2
CAWSERGVSYNEQFF | TGTGCCTGGAGTGAACGGGGGGTGTCCTACAATGAGCAGTTCTTC | TRBJ2-1 | TRBV30 | NA | TRBD2
CASSKQGRFGAFF | TGTGCCAGCAGCAAACAGGGGAGATTTGGCGCTTTCTTT | TRBJ1-1 | TRBV7-2 | few | TRBD1
CAGSEDRGGYNEQFF | TGTGCCGGCAGTGAAGATCGGGGGGGGTACAATGAGCAGTTCTTC | TRBJ2-1 | TRBV2 | NA | TRBD2
CASSPGFSYEQYF | TGTGCCAGCAGCCCCGGTTTTTCCTACGAGCAGTACTTC | TRBJ2-7 | TRBV5-5 | NA | NA
CSGLDRGKNIQYF | TGCAGCGGCCTGGACAGGGGTAAAAACATTCAGTACTTC | TRBJ2-4 | TRBV29-1 | NA | TRBD1
CAWSVFPNEQFF | TGTGCCTGGAGTGTATTCCCTAATGAGCAGTTCTTC | TRBJ2-1 | TRBV30 | NA | NA
CASSLDGLAGGQKTQYF | TGTGCCAGCAGCTTGGACGGTTTAGCGGGGGGGCAAAAGACCCAGTACTTC | TRBJ2-5 | TRBV5-4 | once | TRBD2
CASSLSGGTEKLFF | TGTGCCAGCAGCCTCTCCGGGGGGACTGAAAAACTGTTTTTT | TRBJ1-4 | TRBV11-1 | NA | NA
CASSLGKRAGGYQETQYF | TGTGCCAGCAGCTTAGGAAAGAGGGCGGGGGGATATCAAGAGACCCAGTACTTC | TRBJ2-5 | TRBV11-1 | once | TRBD2
CASSLNGGGAAETQYF | TGTGCCAGCAGCTTAAACGGTGGGGGGGCAGCTGAGACCCAGTACTTC | TRBJ2-5 | TRBV7-3 | NA | NA